Listed below are T cell receptor beta chains from one sample, sequenced in a study of blood T cell repertoires in COVID-19. Here immunoSEQ multiplex PCR was the method, and the copy in TCRdb shows in-frame clones only, minus some. Here the sample spans approximately 100,000 clones, around 80% being singletons. Sequenced input: peripheral blood. The source is an older woman with acute or convalescent COVID-19. Both conserved end residues are part of each CDR3.

j_gene	v_gene	len	CDR3aa
TRBJ2-6	TRBV5-5	18	CASSLRTGASSGANVLTF
TRBJ2-3	TRBV29-1	13	CSAGTSGWDTQYF
TRBJ1-4	TRBV27	14	CASKGGGLGEKLFF
TRBJ1-1	TRBV24-1	12	CATSDLQGGAFF
TRBJ2-6	TRBV5-6	18	CASSRGTFWDSGANVLTF
TRBJ1-2	TRBV30	13	CAWRDRGDYGYTF
TRBJ1-5	TRBV10-3	16	CAIGGGQGIPNQPQHF
TRBJ2-2	TRBV3-1/TRBV3-2	16	CASSPLAGGLTGELFF
TRBJ2-1	TRBV5-8	17	CASSAYSGRSSYNEQFF
TRBJ2-1	TRBV2	14	CAGGQGASYNEQFF
TRBJ1-6	TRBV7-2	13	CASSLAMNRPLHF
TRBJ2-3	TRBV5-1	14	CASSPQGGTDTQYF
TRBJ2-7	TRBV6-1	16	CASSESPGALGYEQYF
TRBJ2-3	TRBV11-2	15	CASSSTSASTDTQYF
TRBJ1-2	TRBV5-1	14	CASSLGQVHYGYTF
TRBJ2-1	TRBV29-1	12	CSVTTTDNEQFF
TRBJ2-5	TRBV15	15	CATTEGAKNQETQYF
TRBJ1-6	TRBV7-2	16	CASRKFGQGDNSPLHF
TRBJ2-6	TRBV7-3	16	CASSLTGYSGANVLTF
TRBJ1-2	TRBV6-6	16	CASSLEAGVGAYGYTF
TRBJ1-2	TRBV2	14	CASGGTPRNYGYTF